The subject of this entry is one T cell receptor (beta chain). What it binds is unknown. Blood sampling took place at baseline, cycle 4 day 1, and cycle 7 day 1. Some clones are missing from TCRdb's copy, which holds only in-frame ones; the method was immunoSEQ multiplex PCR. The data contain about 55,000 clones, 84% of them seen just once; the ten biggest clones take up 4.5% to 5.5%. The sample comes from a study of OX40 agonist ivuxolimab in advanced cancers. Study-wide context: The study gave patients intravenous ivuxolimab at 0.01 to 10 mg/kg every 2 weeks.

CDR1 is SGHRS and CDR2 is YFSETQ in the germline V gene. The CDR3 is 16 residues long. V was shortened by 3 bases and J by 7 bases, with 23 bases between the two germline ends. Broader study findings: Certain nonresponding patients likewise had low normalized T-cell clonal expansion.

Material: CD4+ or CD8+ T cells sorted from blood, obtained in a trial of the OX40 agonist ivuxolimab. The origin of this receptor is an adult with an advanced solid tumor such as melanoma, head and neck, liver or kidney cancer. The rearrangement joins TRBV5-1 to TRBJ2-7; perhaps TRBD2 as D (6 bases). CDR3 in amino acids: CASSWDGAGPRGEQYF. DNA of the CDR3: TGCGCCAGCAGCTGGGATGGGGCCGGACCCCGGGGGGAGCAGTACTTC.